Listed below are T cell receptor beta chains from one sample, sequenced in a study of shared T cell receptors in the human thymus. Sequenced by immunoSEQ multiplex PCR; TCRdb stores in-frame clones only, minus some. The table has more than 550,000 clones, 80% to 90% seen once. These sequences were also reported in another study, on human thymus T cells.

Sequenced sample: thymocytes. The receptors come from a girl less than two years old with a congenital heart defect. Each CDR3 is given with its conserved first and last residue. A D gene is named only where the DNA matches it firmly. Size is omitted from some rows. Given values are once, few, many or a class for expanded clones.

abundance: once
len: 17
d_gene: .
j_gene: TRBJ2-1
v_gene: TRBV18
CDR3aa: CASSPPLGAQRWNEQFF
CDR3nt: TGTGCCAGCTCACCGCCGCTTGGGGCCCAAAGGTGGAATGAGCAGTTCTTC

abundance: .
len: 15
d_gene: .
j_gene: TRBJ2-5
v_gene: TRBV7-2
CDR3aa: CASSSSPTPQETQYF
CDR3nt: TGTGCCAGCAGCTCCTCCCCCACACCTCAAGAGACCCAGTACTTC

abundance: .
len: 14
d_gene: .
j_gene: TRBJ1-1
v_gene: TRBV7-2
CDR3aa: CASSFRDFLAEAFF
CDR3nt: TGTGCCAGCAGCTTCCGGGACTTCTTAGCTGAAGCTTTCTTT

abundance: .
len: 15
d_gene: .
j_gene: TRBJ1-4
v_gene: TRBV4-2
CDR3aa: CASSQEQRVDEKLFF
CDR3nt: TGTGCCAGCAGCCAAGAACAGCGGGTGGATGAAAAACTGTTTTTT

abundance: once
len: 21
d_gene: TRBD1
j_gene: TRBJ2-5
v_gene: TRBV9
CDR3aa: CASSREGRSGTGEMYQETQYF
CDR3nt: TGTGCCAGCAGCCGAGAGGGGAGGTCGGGGACAGGGGAAATGTACCAAGAGACCCAGTACTTC

abundance: once
len: 14
d_gene: .
j_gene: TRBJ2-3
v_gene: TRBV15
CDR3aa: CATSHLVPTDTQYF
CDR3nt: TGTGCCACCAGCCATCTAGTACCAACAGATACGCAGTATTTT

abundance: .
len: 13
d_gene: .
j_gene: TRBJ2-5
v_gene: TRBV6-1
CDR3aa: CASRYDSQETQYF
CDR3nt: TGTGCCAGCAGGTACGACAGCCAAGAGACCCAGTACTTC

abundance: .
len: 13
d_gene: TRBD1
j_gene: TRBJ1-2
v_gene: TRBV6-1
CDR3aa: CATTRGQGPRYTF
CDR3nt: TGTGCCACGACAAGGGGACAGGGGCCCCGCTACACCTTC

abundance: .
len: 16
d_gene: .
j_gene: TRBJ2-5
v_gene: TRBV18
CDR3aa: CASSYNRVAAQETQYF
CDR3nt: TGTGCCAGCTCATACAACAGGGTAGCAGCCCAAGAGACCCAGTACTTC

abundance: .
len: 16
d_gene: .
j_gene: TRBJ2-5
v_gene: TRBV4-1
CDR3aa: CASSQVWGGAAETQYF
CDR3nt: TGCGCCAGCAGCCAAGTATGGGGGGGGGCCGCAGAGACCCAGTACTTC

abundance: few
len: 13
d_gene: .
j_gene: TRBJ1-5
v_gene: TRBV18
CDR3aa: CASSRGGNQPQHF
CDR3nt: TGTGCCAGCTCCCGTGGGGGGAATCAGCCCCAGCATTTT

abundance: once
len: 11
d_gene: TRBD1
j_gene: TRBJ1-2
v_gene: TRBV29-1
CDR3aa: CSVRTGDGYTF
CDR3nt: TGCAGCGTCCGGACAGGGGATGGCTACACCTTC

abundance: .
len: 14
d_gene: .
j_gene: TRBJ1-1
v_gene: TRBV11-2
CDR3aa: CASSPRRPGNEAFF
CDR3nt: TGTGCCAGCAGCCCTCGGCGCCCCGGGAATGAAGCTTTCTTT

abundance: .
len: 17
d_gene: .
j_gene: TRBJ1-5
v_gene: TRBV15
CDR3aa: CATSLMRPEYSNQPQHF
CDR3nt: TGTGCCACCAGCCTCATGCGGCCCGAGTATAGCAATCAGCCCCAGCATTTT

abundance: .
len: 15
d_gene: .
j_gene: TRBJ1-2
v_gene: TRBV30
CDR3aa: CAWSVLEGSGYGYTF
CDR3nt: TGTGCCTGGAGTGTACTAGAGGGCTCGGGCTATGGCTACACCTTC

abundance: .
len: 14
d_gene: .
j_gene: TRBJ1-1
v_gene: TRBV12-5
CDR3aa: CASGPNRENTEAFF
CDR3nt: TGTGCTAGTGGCCCCAACAGGGAAAACACTGAAGCTTTCTTT

abundance: few
len: 20
d_gene: TRBD1
j_gene: TRBJ1-1
v_gene: TRBV27
CDR3aa: CASSLLPDPGTGLLSTEAFF
CDR3nt: TGTGCCAGCAGTTTATTGCCGGACCCCGGGACAGGTCTTTTATCCACTGAAGCTTTCTTT

abundance: .
len: 14
d_gene: .
j_gene: TRBJ1-6
v_gene: TRBV6-5
CDR3aa: CASSYRGNDSPLHF
CDR3nt: TGTGCCAGCAGTTATCGGGGGAACGATTCACCCCTCCACTTT

abundance: .
len: 13
d_gene: .
j_gene: TRBJ1-3
v_gene: TRBV2
CDR3aa: CASSGTSGNTIYF
CDR3nt: TGTGCCAGCAGTGGCACATCTGGAAACACCATATATTTT

abundance: once
len: 16
d_gene: .
j_gene: TRBJ1-4
v_gene: TRBV25-1
CDR3aa: CASSHIRRGNNEKLFF
CDR3nt: TGTGCCAGCAGTCACATTAGGAGAGGCAATAATGAAAAACTGTTTTTT

abundance: once
len: 15
d_gene: .
j_gene: TRBJ1-1
v_gene: TRBV19
CDR3aa: CASSISWGLNTEAFF
CDR3nt: TGTGCCAGTAGTATTTCCTGGGGGCTGAACACTGAAGCTTTCTTT

abundance: .
len: 13
d_gene: TRBD1
j_gene: TRBJ1-2
v_gene: TRBV18
CDR3aa: CASSPSGTGGYTF
CDR3nt: TGTGCCAGCTCACCCTCCGGGACAGGGGGCTACACCTTC

abundance: .
len: 16
d_gene: TRBD2
j_gene: TRBJ2-2
v_gene: TRBV14
CDR3aa: CASSPPGGPDTGELFF
CDR3nt: TGTGCCAGCAGCCCCCCGGGAGGTCCCGACACCGGGGAGCTGTTTTTT

abundance: once
len: 17
d_gene: .
j_gene: TRBJ1-6
v_gene: TRBV5-6
CDR3aa: CASSLGGPGRLTSPLHF
CDR3nt: TGTGCCAGCAGCTTGGGGGGGCCCGGAAGGCTAACTTCACCCCTCCACTTT

abundance: .
len: 12
d_gene: .
j_gene: TRBJ1-6
v_gene: TRBV19
CDR3aa: CASSTPYSPLHF
CDR3nt: TGTGCCAGTAGTACCCCTTATTCACCCCTCCACTTT

abundance: .
len: 15
d_gene: TRBD1
j_gene: TRBJ2-7
v_gene: TRBV6-1
CDR3aa: CATERGTGEFSEQYF
CDR3nt: TGTGCCACCGAGAGAGGGACAGGGGAATTCTCCGAGCAGTACTTC

abundance: .
len: 15
d_gene: .
j_gene: TRBJ2-5
v_gene: TRBV4-1
CDR3aa: CASSQDLGLQETQYF
CDR3nt: TGCGCCAGCAGCCAAGATCTAGGTCTTCAAGAGACCCAGTACTTC

abundance: .
len: 14
d_gene: .
j_gene: TRBJ1-1
v_gene: TRBV7-2
CDR3aa: CASSLALPQGAAFF
CDR3nt: TGTGCCAGCAGCTTAGCCCTCCCGCAAGGGGCCGCTTTCTTT

abundance: .
len: 14
d_gene: TRBD1
j_gene: TRBJ1-1
v_gene: TRBV19
CDR3aa: CASSPDRGPAEAFF
CDR3nt: TGTGCCAGTAGTCCCGACAGGGGGCCTGCTGAAGCTTTCTTT

abundance: .
len: 18
d_gene: .
j_gene: TRBJ1-2
v_gene: TRBV28
CDR3aa: CASMRGWGGKVGSYGYTF
CDR3nt: TGTGCCAGCATGAGGGGGTGGGGAGGGAAGGTTGGTTCTTATGGCTACACCTTC

abundance: .
len: 12
d_gene: .
j_gene: TRBJ1-1
v_gene: TRBV10-1
CDR3aa: CASRDEDTEAFF
CDR3nt: TGCGCCAGCAGAGACGAGGACACTGAAGCTTTCTTT

abundance: .
len: 16
d_gene: TRBD1
j_gene: TRBJ1-4
v_gene: TRBV4-3
CDR3aa: CASSPLETGGGEKLFF
CDR3nt: TGCGCCAGCAGCCCGCTCGAGACAGGGGGCGGTGAAAAACTGTTTTTT

abundance: .
len: 18
d_gene: TRBD1
j_gene: TRBJ1-4
v_gene: TRBV14
CDR3aa: CASSQDPGQGEGGEKLFF
CDR3nt: TGTGCCAGCAGCCAAGATCCGGGACAGGGGGAGGGCGGTGAAAAACTGTTTTTT

abundance: once
len: 15
d_gene: TRBD1
j_gene: TRBJ2-7
v_gene: TRBV7-9
CDR3aa: CASSAGTGFAYEQYF
CDR3nt: TGTGCCAGCAGCGCCGGGACAGGGTTTGCCTACGAGCAGTACTTC

abundance: .
len: 16
d_gene: .
j_gene: TRBJ1-2
v_gene: TRBV7-9
CDR3aa: CASSLPQQGSNYGYTF
CDR3nt: TGTGCCAGCAGCTTACCACAACAGGGCTCTAACTATGGCTACACCTTC

abundance: once
len: 16
d_gene: TRBD1
j_gene: TRBJ1-2
v_gene: TRBV27
CDR3aa: CASSFRVGGQEYGYTF
CDR3nt: TGTGCCAGCAGTTTTAGGGTAGGGGGCCAAGAATATGGCTACACCTTC

abundance: .
len: 16
d_gene: TRBD2
j_gene: TRBJ2-7
v_gene: TRBV4-3
CDR3aa: CASSQVLAGTHYEQYF
CDR3nt: TGCGCCAGCAGCCAAGTGTTAGCGGGGACCCATTACGAGCAGTACTTC

abundance: .
len: 17
d_gene: .
j_gene: TRBJ2-2
v_gene: TRBV6-1
CDR3aa: CASSEEGHKRDTGELFF
CDR3nt: TGTGCCAGCAGTGAAGAAGGACACAAAAGGGACACCGGGGAGCTGTTTTTT

abundance: .
len: 13
d_gene: TRBD1
j_gene: TRBJ1-4
v_gene: TRBV6-1
CDR3aa: CASRRTGPRKLFF
CDR3nt: TGTGCCAGCAGGAGGACAGGGCCGCGAAAACTGTTTTTT

abundance: .
len: 16
d_gene: .
j_gene: TRBJ2-2
v_gene: TRBV2
CDR3aa: CASSDLQGKNGGELFF
CDR3nt: TGTGCCAGCAGTGATTTGCAGGGAAAGAATGGCGGGGAGCTGTTTTTT

abundance: .
len: 12
d_gene: .
j_gene: TRBJ1-1
v_gene: TRBV7-9
CDR3aa: CASSSRGTEAFF
CDR3nt: TGTGCCAGCAGCTCACGGGGGACTGAAGCTTTCTTT

abundance: .
len: 14
d_gene: .
j_gene: TRBJ1-4
v_gene: TRBV5-6
CDR3aa: CASSSLGQGEKLFF
CDR3nt: TGTGCCAGCAGCTCCCTGGGCCAGGGGGAAAAACTGTTTTTT

abundance: .
len: 11
d_gene: .
j_gene: TRBJ1-1
v_gene: TRBV19
CDR3aa: CASSTYTEAFF
CDR3nt: TGTGCCAGTAGTACTTACACTGAAGCTTTCTTT

abundance: .
len: 14
d_gene: .
j_gene: TRBJ2-3
v_gene: TRBV5-1
CDR3aa: CASSLSGSTDTQYF
CDR3nt: TGCGCCAGCAGCTTGTCAGGGAGCACAGATACGCAGTATTTT